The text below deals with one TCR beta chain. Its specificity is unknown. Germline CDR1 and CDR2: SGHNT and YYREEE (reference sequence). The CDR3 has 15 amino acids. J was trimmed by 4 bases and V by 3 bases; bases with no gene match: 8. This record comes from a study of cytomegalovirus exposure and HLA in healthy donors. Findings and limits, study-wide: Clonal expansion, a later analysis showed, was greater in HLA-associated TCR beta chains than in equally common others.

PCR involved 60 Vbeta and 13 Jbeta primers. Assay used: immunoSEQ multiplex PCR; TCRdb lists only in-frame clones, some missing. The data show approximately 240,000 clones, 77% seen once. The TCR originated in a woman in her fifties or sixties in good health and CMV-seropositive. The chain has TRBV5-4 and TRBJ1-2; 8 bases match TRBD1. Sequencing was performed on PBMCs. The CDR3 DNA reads TGTGCCAGCAGCTCCGCAGGGGGCGAAGGCTATGGCTACACCTTC. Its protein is CASSSAGGEGYGYTF.